One and the same sample provided the 9 T cell receptor beta chains below, sequenced in a study of blood T cell repertoires in COVID-19 (dated by TCRdb to 2018 to 2020). Library construction relied on the immunoSEQ multiplex PCR assay. The source is immuneACCESS, and TCRdb retained only in-frame sequences with V and J called. Part of the clones is not carried over; for the studies checked, unresolved V genes explain less than half of this, and the remainder is unexplained. The table for this sample lists 95,000 to 150,000 clones; around 90% of them were counted only once. About 2% of the sample is taken by the ten largest. Sequences were obtained from peripheral blood. The origin of the receptors is a man aged 45 to 65 with COVID-19, enrolled during active disease.

This rearrangement joins TRBV10-3 to TRBJ2-7; TRBD1 is a possible D gene (6 bases). The V end was cut by 0 bases, the J end by 3 bases, with 6 bases between. CDR3 size: 13 residues. Germline values: CDR1 ENHRY, CDR2 SYGVKD. CDR3 nucleotide sequence: TGTGCCATCAGTGAGTCGACAGGCTACGAGCAGTACTTC. Translated, it gives CAISESTGYEQYF.

The rearrangement links TRBV27 to TRBJ2-3; 8 bases line up with TRBD1. The ends lost 4 bases at V and 4 bases at J; junction bases unmatched: 7. CDR1 is MNHEY and CDR2 is SMNVEV in the germline V gene (reference sequence). The CDR3 sequence is 15 residues long. The CDR3 region is CASSWDRPTSDTQYF. The CDR3 DNA sequence: TGTGCCAGCAGTTGGGACAGGCCGACATCAGATACGCAGTATTTT.

The chain couples TRBV28 to TRBJ1-2, with TRBD1 matching over 10 bases. The CDR3 has 13 residues. Trimming at V came to 5 bases and at J to 6 bases, leaving 3 bases not matched to a gene. CDR1 MDHEN and CDR2 SYDVKM come from the germline V gene. CDR3 amino acids: CASSGDRGHGYTF. For the CDR3, the DNA is TGTGCCAGCAGTGGGGACAGGGGACATGGCTACACCTTC.

The DNA for the CDR3 is TGTGCCAGCAGCTTCAGAGATACGCAGTATTTT. It codes for CASSFRDTQYF. The chain is built from TRBV7-8 and TRBJ2-3; D gene ambiguous. Germline CDR1 SGHVS, CDR2 FQNEAQ. V lost 3 bases and J 5 bases, leaving 3 bases between the germline ends. There are 11 residues in the CDR3. Looking up the rest from reference TRBV7-8 and TRBJ2-3 gives the full variable domain: GAGVSQSPRYKVAKRGQDVALRCDPISGHVSLFWYQQALGQGPEFLTYFQNEAQLDKSGLPSDRFFAERPEGSVSTLKIQRTQQEDSAVYLCASSFRDTQYFGPGTRLTVL.

This clone was picked up one time. In nucleotides, the CDR3 is TGTGCCTGGAGTACAGGGGTCAAAAACATTCAGTACTTC. Encoded protein: CAWSTGVKNIQYF. This chain joins TRBV30 and TRBJ2-4; 7 bases match TRBD1. The germline V gene encodes CDR1 GTSNPN and CDR2 SVGIG (reference sequence). Trimming took 2 bases from V and 3 from J; bases not matched to a gene: 1. The CDR3 totals 13 residues.

This chain connects TRBV3-1 (or the pseudogene TRBV3-2) to TRBJ2-4; TRBD1 aligns across 7 bases. The germline gives CDR1 LGHDT, CDR2 YNNKEL (reference sequence). CDR3 length equals 15 residues. V lost 1 base, J lost 5 bases, and 5 bases stayed unmatched. The CDR3 loop reads CASSQGTGSENIQYF. The CDR3 nucleotides read TGTGCCAGCAGCCAAGGGACAGGCTCCGAAAACATTCAGTACTTC.

This rearrangement joins TRBV5-4 to TRBJ2-3; D gene uncertain. Germline V gives CDR1 SGHNT, CDR2 YYREEE (reference sequence). CDR3 length: 13 residues. V was clipped by 0 bases and J by 7 bases, with 9 bases between them. DNA of the CDR3: TGTGCCAGCAGCTTGGACCTGGGCTATACGCAGTATTTT. It is translated as CASSLDLGYTQYF.

The chain couples TRBV6-2 or TRBV6-3 to TRBJ1-2; D remains unclear. The germline V and J ends were trimmed by 5 bases and 4 bases, with 8 bases remaining between them. Per the germline V gene, CDR1 is MNHEY and CDR2 is SVGEGT. The CDR3 is 12 amino acids. The CDR3 sequence is CASSLGSYGYTF. CDR3 bases: TGTGCCAGCAGTCTGGGCAGCTATGGCTACACCTTC.

This clone is a singleton in its sample. The genes are TRBV24-1 and TRBJ2-3; TRBD2 matches 7 bases. This CDR3 has 16 residues. V lost 3 bases to trimming and J lost 5 bases; unmatched junction nucleotides: 10. Germline V lookup: CDR1 KGHDR, CDR2 SFDVKD. This CDR3 is CATSDPLAGAVDTQYF. The CDR3 DNA is TGTGCCACCAGTGATCCTCTGGCGGGAGCTGTAGATACGCAGTATTTT.